This TCR beta chain was identified in a study of CD8 T cells in ankylosing spondylitis (dated by TCRdb to 2016 to 2017). For context, the study as a whole: T cell receptor beta repertoires were profiled in healthy donors and ankylosing spondylitis patients so that disease-linked TCR variants could be found. The full study cohort comprised 25 ankylosing spondylitis patients and over a hundred healthy donors. Peripheral blood was sampled, and synovial fluid was also collected from ankylosing spondylitis patients. The paper as a whole reports these results and caveats: According to the report, matched synovial fluid samples from ankylosing spondylitis patients were significantly enriched for the disease-linked clones. A TCR beta motif made up of about eight highly homologous amino acid variants appeared to be characteristic of blood from ankylosing spondylitis patients. The disease-linked clones had a CD8+ phenotype and were found at relatively low frequencies in peripheral blood. Some motif variants had previously been reported in the synovial fluid and blood of reactive arthritis patients, which suggests shared mechanisms of disease initiation.

This clonotype was seen repeatedly, ten times or more. No cognate antigen has been identified for it. No base quality values were provided; no much bigger clone lies one nucleotide off. CDR1 is given as MNHEY and CDR2 as SVGEGT, both from the germline V gene. From the cysteine up to the phenylalanine, the CDR3 has a length of 18 residues. The read is trimmed to its CDR3 DNA, 54 bases read in frame from base 1. V and J are trimmed by 5 bases and 1 base, and the gene matches miss 9 bases of the junction. Data came from an Illumina HiSeq 2500. Quantitative 5'-RACE with molecular barcodes was the method used to prepare the TCR beta libraries. In the original analysis: A new computational method, built on a probabilistic model of VDJ rearrangement, was used to identify disease-linked TCR variants. The public reads were reanalyzed by TCRdb: fastp trimming at Q25, MiXCR alignment, in-frame beta chains only. When rows share a CDR3 protein, they turn into one entry using the most common DNA and genes. TCRdb assigned the V and J calls; the authors' analysis was not used. In this sample the table shows more than 95,000 distinct CDR3 sequences, about 8.3% of which occur a single time. Of the sample, approximately 9.7% is held by the ten largest clones.

Sequenced sample: blood, either unsorted or a sorted T cell fraction (not recorded which). The receptor comes from a male donor with ankylosing spondylitis or in good health (not recorded which). The chain is encoded by TRBV6-2 or TRBV6-3 joined to TRBJ2-6, and TRBD1 matches 9 of the central bases. The DNA sequence reads TGTGCCAGCAGTCCCCGGGACAGGGCCAAATCTGGGGCCAACGTCCTGACTTTC. Its protein reads: CASSPRDRAKSGANVLTF.